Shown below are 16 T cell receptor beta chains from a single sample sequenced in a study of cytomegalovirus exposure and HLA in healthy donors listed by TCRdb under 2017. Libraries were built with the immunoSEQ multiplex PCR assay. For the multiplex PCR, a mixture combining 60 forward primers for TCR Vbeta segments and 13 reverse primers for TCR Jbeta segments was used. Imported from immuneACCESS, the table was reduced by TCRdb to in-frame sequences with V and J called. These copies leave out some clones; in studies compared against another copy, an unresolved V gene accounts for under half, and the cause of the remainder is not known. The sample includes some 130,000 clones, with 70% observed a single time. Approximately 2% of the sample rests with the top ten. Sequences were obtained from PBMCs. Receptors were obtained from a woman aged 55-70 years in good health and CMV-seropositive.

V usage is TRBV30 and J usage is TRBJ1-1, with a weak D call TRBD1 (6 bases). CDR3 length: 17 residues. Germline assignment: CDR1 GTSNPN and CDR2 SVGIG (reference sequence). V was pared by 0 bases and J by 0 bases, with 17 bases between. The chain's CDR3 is CAWSVRRGGTMNTEAFF. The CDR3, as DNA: TGTGCCTGGAGTGTACGCAGGGGTGGGACTATGAACACTGAAGCTTTCTTT.

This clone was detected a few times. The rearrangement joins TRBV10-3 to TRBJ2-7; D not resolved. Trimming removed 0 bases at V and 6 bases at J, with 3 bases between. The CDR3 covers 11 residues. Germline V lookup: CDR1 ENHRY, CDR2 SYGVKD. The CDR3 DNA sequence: TGTGCCATCAGTGAGTCGAGCGAGCAGTACTTC. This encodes CAISESSEQYF.

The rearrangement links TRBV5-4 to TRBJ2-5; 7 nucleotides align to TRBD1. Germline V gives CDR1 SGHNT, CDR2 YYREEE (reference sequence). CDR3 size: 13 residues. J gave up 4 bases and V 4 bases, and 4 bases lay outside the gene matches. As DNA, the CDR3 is TGTGCCAGCAGCGTGACAGGGCGAGAGACCCAGTACTTC. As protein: CASSVTGRETQYF.

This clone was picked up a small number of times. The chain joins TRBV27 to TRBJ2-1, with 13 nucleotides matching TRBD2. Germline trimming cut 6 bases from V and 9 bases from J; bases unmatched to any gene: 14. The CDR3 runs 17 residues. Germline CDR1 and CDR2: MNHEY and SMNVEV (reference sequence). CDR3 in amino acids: CASSLTGLAGRGGEQFF. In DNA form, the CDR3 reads TGTGCCAGCAGCTTAACGGGACTAGCGGGACGAGGGGGTGAGCAGTTCTTC.

The CDR3 nucleotides read TGTGCCAGCAGGAAAGGGACGGCGGGAGAAAAACTGTTTTTT. Amino acids: CASRKGTAGEKLFF. The chain combines TRBV28 with TRBJ1-4; tentative D call: TRBD1 (5 bases). CDR1 is MDHEN, CDR2 SYDVKM, per germline. V gave up 6 bases and J gave up 8 bases, with 16 bases separating them. The CDR3 covers 14 residues.

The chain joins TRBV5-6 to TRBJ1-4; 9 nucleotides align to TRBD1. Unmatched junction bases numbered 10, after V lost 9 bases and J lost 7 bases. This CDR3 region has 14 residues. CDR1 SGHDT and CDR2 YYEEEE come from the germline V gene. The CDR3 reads CATSRGQGFEKLFF. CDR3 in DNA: TGTGCCACCTCGCGGGGACAGGGTTTTGAAAAACTGTTTTTT.

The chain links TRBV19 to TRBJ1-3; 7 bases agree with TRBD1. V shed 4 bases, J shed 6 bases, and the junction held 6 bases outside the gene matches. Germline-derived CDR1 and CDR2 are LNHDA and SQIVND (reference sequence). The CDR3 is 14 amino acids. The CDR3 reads CASSTDRVQNTIYF. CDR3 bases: TGTGCCAGTAGTACCGACAGGGTTCAAAACACCATATATTTT.

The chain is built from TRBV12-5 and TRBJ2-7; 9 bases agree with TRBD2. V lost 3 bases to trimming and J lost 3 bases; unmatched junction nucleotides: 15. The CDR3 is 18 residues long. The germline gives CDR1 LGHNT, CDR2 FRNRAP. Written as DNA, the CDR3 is TGTGCTAGTGGTTTCTCTGACCTTGGACTAGCGACTGTCTACGAGCAGTACTTC. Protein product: CASGFSDLGLATVYEQYF.

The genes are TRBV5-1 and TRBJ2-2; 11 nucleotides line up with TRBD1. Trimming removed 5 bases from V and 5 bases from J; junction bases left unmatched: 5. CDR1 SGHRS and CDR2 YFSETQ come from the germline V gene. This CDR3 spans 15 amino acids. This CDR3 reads CASRAGQGVTGELFF. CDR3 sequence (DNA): TGCGCCAGCAGGGCGGGACAGGGGGTTACCGGGGAGCTGTTTTTT.

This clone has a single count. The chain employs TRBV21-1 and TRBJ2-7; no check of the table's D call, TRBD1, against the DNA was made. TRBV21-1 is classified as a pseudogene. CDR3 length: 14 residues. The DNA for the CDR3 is TGTGCCAGCAGCGAATGGACAGGGGGGTGCGAGCAGTACTTC. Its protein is CASSEWTGGCEQYF.

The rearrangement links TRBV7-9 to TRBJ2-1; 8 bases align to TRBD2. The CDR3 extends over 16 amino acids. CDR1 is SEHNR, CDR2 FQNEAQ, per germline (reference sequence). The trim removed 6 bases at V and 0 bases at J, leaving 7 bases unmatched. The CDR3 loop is CASSGLAPSSYNEQFF. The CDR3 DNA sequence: TGTGCCAGCAGTGGACTAGCACCGAGCTCCTACAATGAGCAGTTCTTC.

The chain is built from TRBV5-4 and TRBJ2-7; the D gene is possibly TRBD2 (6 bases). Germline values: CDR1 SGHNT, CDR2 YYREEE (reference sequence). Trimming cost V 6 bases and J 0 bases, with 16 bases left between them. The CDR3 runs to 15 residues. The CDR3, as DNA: TGTGCCAGCAAACCCTCGGCCGGGAGCTCCTACGAGCAGTACTTC. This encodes CASKPSAGSSYEQYF.

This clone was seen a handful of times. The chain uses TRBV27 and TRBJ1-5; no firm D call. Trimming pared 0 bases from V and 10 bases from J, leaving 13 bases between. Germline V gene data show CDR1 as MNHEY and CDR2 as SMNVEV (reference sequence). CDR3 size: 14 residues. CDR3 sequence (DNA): TGTGCCAGCAGTTTATCGATCGAGGGAGCACCCCAGCATTTT. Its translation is CASSLSIEGAPQHF.

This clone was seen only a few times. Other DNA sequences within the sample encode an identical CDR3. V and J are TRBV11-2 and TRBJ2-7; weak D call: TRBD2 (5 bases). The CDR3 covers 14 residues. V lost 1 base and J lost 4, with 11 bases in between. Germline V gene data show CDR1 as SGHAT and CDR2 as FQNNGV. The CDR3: CASSLVGSEYEQYF. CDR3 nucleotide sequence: TGTGCCAGCAGCTTAGTGGGTAGCGAATACGAGCAGTACTTC.

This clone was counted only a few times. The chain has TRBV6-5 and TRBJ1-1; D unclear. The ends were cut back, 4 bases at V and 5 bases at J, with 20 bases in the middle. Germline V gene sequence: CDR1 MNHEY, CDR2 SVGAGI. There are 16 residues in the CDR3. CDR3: CASSFLGVGFNTEAFF. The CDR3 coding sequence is TGTGCCAGCAGTTTCCTCGGGGTGGGATTTAATACTGAAGCTTTCTTT.

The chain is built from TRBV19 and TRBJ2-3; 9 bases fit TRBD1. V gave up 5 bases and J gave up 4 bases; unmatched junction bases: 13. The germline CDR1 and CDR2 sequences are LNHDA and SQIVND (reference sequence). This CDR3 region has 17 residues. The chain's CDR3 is CASSQNTRTGEADTQYF. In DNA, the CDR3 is TGTGCCAGTAGTCAAAACACAAGGACAGGGGAGGCAGATACGCAGTATTTT. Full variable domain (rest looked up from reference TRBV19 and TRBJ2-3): DGGITQSPKYLFRKEGQNVTLSCEQNLNHDAMYWYRQDPGQGLRLIYYSQIVNDFQKGDIAEGYSVSREKKESFPLTVTSAQKNPTAFYLCASSQNTRTGEADTQYFGPGTRLTVL.